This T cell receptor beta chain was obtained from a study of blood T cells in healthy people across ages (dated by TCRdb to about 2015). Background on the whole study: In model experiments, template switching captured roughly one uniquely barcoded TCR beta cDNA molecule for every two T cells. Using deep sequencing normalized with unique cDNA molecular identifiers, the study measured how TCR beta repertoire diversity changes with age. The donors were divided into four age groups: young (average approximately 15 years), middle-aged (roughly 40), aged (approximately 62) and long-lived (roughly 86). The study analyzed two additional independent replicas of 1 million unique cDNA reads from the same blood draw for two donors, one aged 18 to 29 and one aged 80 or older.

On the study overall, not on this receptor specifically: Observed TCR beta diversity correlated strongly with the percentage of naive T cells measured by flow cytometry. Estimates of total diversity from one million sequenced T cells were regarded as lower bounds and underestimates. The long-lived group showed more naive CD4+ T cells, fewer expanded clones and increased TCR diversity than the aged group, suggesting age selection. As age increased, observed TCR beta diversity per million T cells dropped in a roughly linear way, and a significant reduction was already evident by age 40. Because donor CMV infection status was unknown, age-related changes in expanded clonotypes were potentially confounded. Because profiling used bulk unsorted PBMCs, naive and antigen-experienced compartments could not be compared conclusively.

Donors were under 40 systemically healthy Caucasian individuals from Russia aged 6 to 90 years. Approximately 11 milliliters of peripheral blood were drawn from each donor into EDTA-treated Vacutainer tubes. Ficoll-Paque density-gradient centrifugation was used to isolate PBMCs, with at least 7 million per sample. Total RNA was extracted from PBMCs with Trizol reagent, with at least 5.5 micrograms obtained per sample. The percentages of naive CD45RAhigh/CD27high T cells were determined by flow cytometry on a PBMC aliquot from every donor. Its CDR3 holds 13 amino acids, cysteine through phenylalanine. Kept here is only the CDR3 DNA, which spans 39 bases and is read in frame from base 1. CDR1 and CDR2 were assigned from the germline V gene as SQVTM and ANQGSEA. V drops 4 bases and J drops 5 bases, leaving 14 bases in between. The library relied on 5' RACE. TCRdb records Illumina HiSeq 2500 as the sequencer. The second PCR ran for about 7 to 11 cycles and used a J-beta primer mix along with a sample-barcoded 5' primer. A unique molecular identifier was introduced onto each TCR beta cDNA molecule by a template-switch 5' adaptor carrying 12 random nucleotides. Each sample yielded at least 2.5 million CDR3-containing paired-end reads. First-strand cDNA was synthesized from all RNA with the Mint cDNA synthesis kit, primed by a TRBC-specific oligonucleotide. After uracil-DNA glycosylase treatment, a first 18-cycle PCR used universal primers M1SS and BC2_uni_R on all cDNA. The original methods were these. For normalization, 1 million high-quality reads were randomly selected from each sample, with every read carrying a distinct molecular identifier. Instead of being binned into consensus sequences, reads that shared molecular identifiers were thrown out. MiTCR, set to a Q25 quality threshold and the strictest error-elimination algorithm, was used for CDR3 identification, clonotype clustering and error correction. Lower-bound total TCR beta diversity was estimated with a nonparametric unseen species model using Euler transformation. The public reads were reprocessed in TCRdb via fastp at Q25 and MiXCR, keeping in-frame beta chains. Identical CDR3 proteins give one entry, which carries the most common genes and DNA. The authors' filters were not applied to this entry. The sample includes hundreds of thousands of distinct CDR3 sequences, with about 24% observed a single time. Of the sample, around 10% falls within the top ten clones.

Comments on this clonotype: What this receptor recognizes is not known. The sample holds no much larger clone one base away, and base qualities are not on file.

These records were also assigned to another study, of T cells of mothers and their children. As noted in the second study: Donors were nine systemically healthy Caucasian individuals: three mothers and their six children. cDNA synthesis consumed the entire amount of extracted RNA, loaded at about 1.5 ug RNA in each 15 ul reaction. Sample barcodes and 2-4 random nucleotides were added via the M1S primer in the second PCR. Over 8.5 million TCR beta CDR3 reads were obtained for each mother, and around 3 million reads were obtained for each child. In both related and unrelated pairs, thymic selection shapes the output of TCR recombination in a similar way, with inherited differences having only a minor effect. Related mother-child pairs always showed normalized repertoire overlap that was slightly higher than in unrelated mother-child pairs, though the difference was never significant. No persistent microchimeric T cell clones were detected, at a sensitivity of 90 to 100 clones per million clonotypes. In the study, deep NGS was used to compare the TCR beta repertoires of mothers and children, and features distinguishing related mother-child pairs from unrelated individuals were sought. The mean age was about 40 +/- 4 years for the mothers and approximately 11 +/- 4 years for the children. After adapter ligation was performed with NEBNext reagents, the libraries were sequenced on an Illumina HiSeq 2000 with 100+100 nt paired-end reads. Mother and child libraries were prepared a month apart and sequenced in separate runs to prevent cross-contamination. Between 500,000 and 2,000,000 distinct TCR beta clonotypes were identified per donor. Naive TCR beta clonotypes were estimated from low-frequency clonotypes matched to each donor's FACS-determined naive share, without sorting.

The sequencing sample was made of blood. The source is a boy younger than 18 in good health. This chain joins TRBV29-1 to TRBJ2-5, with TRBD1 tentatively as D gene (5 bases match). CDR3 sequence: CSVAFTGWETQYF. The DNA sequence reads TGCAGCGTTGCCTTCACAGGCTGGGAGACCCAGTACTTC.